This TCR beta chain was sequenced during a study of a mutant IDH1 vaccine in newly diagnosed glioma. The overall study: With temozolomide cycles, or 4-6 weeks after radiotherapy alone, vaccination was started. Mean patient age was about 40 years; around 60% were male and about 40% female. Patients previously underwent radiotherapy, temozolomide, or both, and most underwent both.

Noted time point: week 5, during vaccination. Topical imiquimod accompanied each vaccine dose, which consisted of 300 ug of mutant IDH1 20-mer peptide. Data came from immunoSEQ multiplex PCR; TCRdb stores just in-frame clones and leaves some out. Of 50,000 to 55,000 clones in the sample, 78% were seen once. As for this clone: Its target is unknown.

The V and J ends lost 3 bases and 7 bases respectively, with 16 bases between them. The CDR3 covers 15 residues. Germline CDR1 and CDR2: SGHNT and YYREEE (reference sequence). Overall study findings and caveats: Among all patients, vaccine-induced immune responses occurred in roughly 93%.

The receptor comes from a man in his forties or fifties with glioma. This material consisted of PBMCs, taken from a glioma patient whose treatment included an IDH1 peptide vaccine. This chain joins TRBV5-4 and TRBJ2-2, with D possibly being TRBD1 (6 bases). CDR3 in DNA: TGTGCCAGCAGCTGGGATCTACAGGGTGGCGGGGAGCTGTTTTTT. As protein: CASSWDLQGGGELFF.